One and the same sample provided the 25 T cell receptor beta chains below, sequenced in a study of cytomegalovirus exposure and HLA in healthy donors. In the PCR, 60 Vbeta and 13 Jbeta primers were used. Some clones are missing from TCRdb's copy, which holds only in-frame ones; the method was immunoSEQ multiplex PCR. The data contain 85,000 to 100,000 clones, about 89% of them singletons. Source material: PBMCs. These receptors were obtained from a man aged 25 to 40 in good health and CMV-seropositive.

This chain links TRBV10-3 with TRBJ2-1; 7 bases line up with TRBD2. The CDR3 is made up of 13 amino acids. Germline V gives CDR1 ENHRY, CDR2 SYGVKD. The CDR3 bases are TGTGCTTCACAGGCGGGGGACCACAATGAGCAGTTCTTC. Amino acids: CASQAGDHNEQFF.

J is TRBJ2-5 and V is TRBV15; maybe TRBD1 (5 bases). Germline V lookup: CDR1 LNHNV, CDR2 YYDKDF (reference sequence). The V and J ends lost 6 bases and 4 bases respectively, with 12 bases between them. The CDR3 runs to 13 residues. CDR3 DNA: TGTGCCACCAGGGCAGGGTTACGAGAGACCCAGTACTTC. It translates to CATRAGLRETQYF.

The chain is built from TRBV5-1 and TRBJ2-2; tentative D call: TRBD1 (6 bases). Trimming removed 2 bases at V and 7 bases at J, with 12 bases between. The CDR3 spans 14 residues. The germline gives CDR1 SGHRS, CDR2 YFSETQ. Written as DNA, the CDR3 is TGCGCCAGCAGCTTAGGGACAACTCGCGGGGAGCTGTTTTTT. Protein sequence: CASSLGTTRGELFF. The whole variable domain, remainder taken from reference TRBV5-1 and TRBJ2-2, is KAGVTQTPRYLIKTRGQQVTLSCSPISGHRSVSWYQQTPGQGLQFLFEYFSETQRNKGNFPGRFSGRQFSNSRSEMNVSTLELGDSALYLCASSLGTTRGELFFGEGSRLTVL.

The chain has TRBV7-3 and TRBJ2-5; 9 nucleotides match TRBD1. The germline gives CDR1 SGHTA, CDR2 FQGTGA. V was pared by 5 bases and J by 5 bases, with 6 bases of the junction left unmatched. The CDR3 spans 14 residues. The CDR3 here is CASSVDRGYETQYF. The CDR3 nucleotides read TGTGCCAGCAGCGTGGACAGGGGTTACGAGACCCAGTACTTC.

The chain joins TRBV6-5 to TRBJ2-7, with 8 nucleotides matching TRBD1. The CDR3 is 15 residues long. The germline V gene has CDR1 MNHEY and CDR2 SVGAGI. Germline trimming cut 1 base from V and 4 bases from J; bases unmatched to any gene: 6. The DNA for the CDR3 is TGTGCCAGCAGTTACTTCCAGGGGGCTGCGTACGAGCAGTACTTC. It translates to CASSYFQGAAYEQYF.

This clone was observed a handful of times. The chain recombines TRBV28 with TRBJ2-7; 10 bases align to TRBD1. The trim removed 3 bases at V and 7 bases at J, leaving 9 bases unmatched. Germline-derived CDR1 and CDR2 are MDHEN and SYDVKM. This CDR3 spans 15 amino acids. This CDR3 reads CASSFPGQGVKEQYF. The CDR3 DNA sequence: TGTGCCAGCAGTTTTCCAGGACAGGGGGTAAAGGAGCAGTACTTC.

The rearrangement joins TRBV28 to TRBJ1-1, with TRBD1 as a possible D gene (6 bases). V lost 2 bases, J lost 6 bases, and 13 bases lay in between. This CDR3 has 14 residues. In germline, CDR1 is MDHEN, CDR2 SYDVKM. The chain's CDR3 is CASSLNQGIAEAFF. CDR3 in DNA: TGTGCCAGCAGTTTAAATCAGGGGATCGCTGAAGCTTTCTTT.

The chain joins TRBV27 to TRBJ1-1, with 7 bases that match TRBD1. This CDR3 has 15 amino acids. CDR1 is MNHEY and CDR2 is SMNVEV in the germline V gene (reference sequence). The J segment lost 3 bases and the V segment lost 4 bases, leaving 8 bases of the junction unmatched. CDR3 sequence reads: CASSSRQGWDTEAFF. CDR3 DNA sequence: TGTGCCAGCAGTTCTCGACAGGGCTGGGACACTGAAGCTTTCTTT.

The V and J genes are TRBV15 and TRBJ2-1; maybe TRBD1 (6 bases). CDR3 size: 17 residues. CDR1 is LNHNV and CDR2 is YYDKDF in the germline V gene (reference sequence). V gave up 0 bases and J gave up 4 bases, with 16 bases separating them. For the CDR3, the DNA is TGTGCCACCAGCAGAGATCGGAGAACTAGGGGGTACAATGAGCAGTTCTTC. This encodes CATSRDRRTRGYNEQFF.

This clone has a single count. V gene TRBV28 combines with J gene TRBJ2-7, with 14 nucleotides matching TRBD2. The J segment lost 6 bases and the V segment lost 7 bases, leaving 14 bases of the junction unmatched. There are 17 residues in the CDR3. Germline V gene data show CDR1 as MDHEN and CDR2 as SYDVKM. The CDR3 here is CASTPPRGLAGVTEQYF. In DNA, the CDR3 is TGTGCCAGCACCCCCCCCCGGGGACTAGCGGGAGTAACCGAGCAGTACTTC.

V usage is TRBV18 and J usage is TRBJ2-7; TRBD2 aligns across 13 bases. The V gene end was trimmed by 6 bases and the J gene end by 1 base; junction bases not matched to a gene: 3. CDR3 length: 15 amino acids. CDR1 is KGHSH, CDR2 LQKENI, per germline. The CDR3 spells CASSPGLAGSYEQYF. In DNA form, the CDR3 reads TGTGCCAGCTCCCCGGGACTAGCGGGGTCCTACGAGCAGTACTTC.

The chain carries TRBV6-1 and TRBJ2-7; 7 nucleotides line up with TRBD2. V shed 4 bases, J shed 6 bases, and the junction held 9 bases outside the gene matches. The CDR3 length is 14 residues. Germline values: CDR1 MNHNS, CDR2 SASEGT. The CDR3 nucleotides are TGTGCCAGCAGTGTTATGGGGAGGGTGGGCGAGCAGTACTTC. Its protein product is CASSVMGRVGEQYF.

The V gene is TRBV4-1, the J gene TRBJ1-5; D might be TRBD1 (6 bases). The CDR3 totals 16 residues. V lost 1 base and J lost 0, with 10 bases in between. From germline, CDR1 is MGHRA and CDR2 YSYEKL. CDR3 sequence: CASSQGTGYSNQPQHF. CDR3 DNA: TGCGCCAGCAGCCAAGGTACAGGGTATAGCAATCAGCCCCAGCATTTT.

This clone was detected only once. This chain's CDR3 is CASSQEGLAGDYEQYF. The CDR3 DNA is TGCGCCAGCAGCCAAGAAGGACTAGCGGGAGACTACGAGCAGTACTTC. The rearrangement uses TRBV4-1 and TRBJ2-7, with TRBD2 identical over 13 bases. J was trimmed by 3 bases and V by 0 bases; bases with no gene match: 2. The CDR3 covers 16 residues. Germline CDR1 MGHRA, CDR2 YSYEKL.

The V gene is TRBV10-2, the J gene TRBJ2-1, with TRBD2 matching over 11 bases. Per germline, CDR1 WSHSY and CDR2 SAAADI. The CDR3 loop spans 15 amino acids. V gave up 10 bases and J gave up 2 bases; unmatched junction bases: 7. This chain's CDR3 is CATKLAGATYNEQFF. The CDR3 region has the DNA TGCGCCACCAAACTAGCGGGAGCTACCTACAATGAGCAGTTCTTC.

The chain has TRBV5-1 and TRBJ2-5, with 7 bases fitting TRBD1. CDR3 length: 17 amino acids. Per germline, CDR1 SGHRS and CDR2 YFSETQ. V lost 2 bases to trimming and J lost 1 base; unmatched junction nucleotides: 11. This CDR3 reads CASSLGSTGNGQETQYF. The CDR3 DNA is TGCGCCAGCAGCTTAGGTTCGACAGGGAACGGCCAAGAGACCCAGTACTTC.

A single count supports this clone. One junction end does not reproduce the germline sequence, and a read error may be involved. The rearrangement joins TRBV5-1 to TRBJ1-4; a possible D gene is TRBD1 (6 bases). CDR1 is SGHRS and CDR2 is YFSETQ in the germline V gene. This CDR3 is built from 16 residues. The CDR3 protein is CASSKDRSTTNEELFF. DNA for the CDR3: TGCGCCAGCAGCAAAGACAGGTCTACAACTAATGAAGAACTGTTTTTT.

The chain combines TRBV5-6 with TRBJ2-4, with D possibly being TRBD1 (5 bases). Germline V gene data show CDR1 as SGHDT and CDR2 as YYEEEE. This CDR3 is 17 amino acids long. V lost 4 bases to trimming and J lost 0 bases, with 17 bases between them. CDR3 sequence (DNA): TGTGCCAGCAGCGTCAGGGCCACTGTTTTAGCCAAAAACATTCAGTACTTC. Its translation is CASSVRATVLAKNIQYF.

This chain links TRBV18 with TRBJ2-5; TRBD2 is a possible D gene (6 bases). Trimming cost V 3 bases and J 2 bases, with 19 bases left between them. The germline CDR1 and CDR2 sequences are KGHSH and LQKENI. The CDR3 covers 17 residues. The CDR3 nucleotides read TGTGCCAGCTCACCGGGTGAGACGTTCGGAGGGCAAGAGACCCAGTACTTC. This sequence encodes CASSPGETFGGQETQYF.

A few counts support this clone. The chain joins TRBV6-1 to TRBJ2-1; possible D gene TRBD1, 5 bases. The CDR3 length is 14 residues. The germline V gene encodes CDR1 MNHNS and CDR2 SASEGT. Trimming stripped 5 bases from V and 3 bases from J, with 11 bases between. CDR3 amino acids: CASSRQGLYNEQFF. Here the CDR3 DNA reads TGTGCCAGCAGTCGGCAGGGTCTCTACAATGAGCAGTTCTTC.

V is TRBV28 and J is TRBJ1-5; D call uncertain. Germline CDR1 and CDR2: MDHEN and SYDVKM. The CDR3 length is 15 residues. Trimming removed 5 bases from V and 2 bases from J, with 13 bases in between. As DNA, the CDR3 is TGTGCCAGCAGTCTGAGGGAGTTTCGCAATCAGCCCCAGCATTTT. It translates to CASSLREFRNQPQHF. The entire variable domain, with the rest obtained from reference TRBV28 and TRBJ1-5, is as follows: DVKVTQSSRYLVKRTGEKVFLECVQDMDHENMFWYRQDPGLGLRLIYFSYDVKMKEKGDIPEGYSVSREKKERFSLILESASTNQTSMYLCASSLREFRNQPQHFGDGTRLSIL.

This chain connects TRBV18 to TRBJ1-1; D remains ambiguous. The CDR3 runs 15 residues. Trimming left V 6 bases short and J 4 bases short, with 18 bases between. Germline values: CDR1 KGHSH, CDR2 LQKENI. The DNA for the CDR3 is TGTGCCAGCTCGTACGGGGTGTTAGGGAGCACTGAAGCTTTCTTT. It codes for CASSYGVLGSTEAFF. The complete variable domain, with remaining parts taken from reference TRBV18 and TRBJ1-1, reads NAGVMQNPRHLVRRRGQEARLRCSPMKGHSHVYWYRQLPEEGLKFMVYLQKENIIDESGMPKERFSAEFPKEGPSILRIQQVVRGDSAAYFCASSYGVLGSTEAFFGQGTRLTVV.

The chain joins TRBV6-5 to TRBJ1-2, with D hard to call. Germline V lookup: CDR1 MNHEY, CDR2 SVGAGI. Trimming pared 5 bases from V and 0 bases from J, leaving 10 bases between. CDR3 length: 14 amino acids. This CDR3 is CASSPSGTNYGYTF. Here the CDR3 DNA reads TGTGCCAGCAGTCCCTCCGGGACTAACTATGGCTACACCTTC.

The J gene is TRBJ2-3, the V gene TRBV15; TRBD1 aligns across 9 bases. V shed 0 bases, J shed 6 bases, and the junction held 7 bases outside the gene matches. Germline CDR1 is LNHNV and CDR2 is YYDKDF (reference sequence). There are 16 residues in the CDR3. CDR3 in DNA: TGTGCCACCAGCAGAGATGCACAGGGGGCCGGTGATACGCAGTATTTT. This encodes CATSRDAQGAGDTQYF.

V gene TRBV6-5 combines with J gene TRBJ2-7, with TRBD2 matching over 8 bases. Per germline, CDR1 MNHEY and CDR2 SVGAGI. V trimming: 7 bases; J trimming: 6 bases; junction bases outside the gene matches: 14. The CDR3 consists of 15 residues. CDR3 bases: TGTGCCAGCACCACCGCGGGAGCGGGAGCTCCCGAGCAGTACTTC. It codes for CASTTAGAGAPEQYF.